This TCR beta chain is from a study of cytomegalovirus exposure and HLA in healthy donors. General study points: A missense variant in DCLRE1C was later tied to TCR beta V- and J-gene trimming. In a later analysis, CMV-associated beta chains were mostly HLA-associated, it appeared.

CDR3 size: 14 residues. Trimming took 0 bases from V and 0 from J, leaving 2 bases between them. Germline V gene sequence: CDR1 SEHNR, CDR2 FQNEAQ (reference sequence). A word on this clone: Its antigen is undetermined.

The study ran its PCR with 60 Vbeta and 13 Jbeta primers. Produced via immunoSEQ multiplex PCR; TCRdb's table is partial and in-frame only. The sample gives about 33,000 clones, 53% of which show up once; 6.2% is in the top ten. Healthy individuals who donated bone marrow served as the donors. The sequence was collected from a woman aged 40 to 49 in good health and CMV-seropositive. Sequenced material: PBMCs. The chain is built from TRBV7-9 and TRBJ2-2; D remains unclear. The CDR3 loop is CASSLATNTGELFF. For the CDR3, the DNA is TGTGCCAGCAGCTTAGCTACGAACACCGGGGAGCTGTTTTTT.